This T cell receptor beta chain came from a study of shared clonotypes between healthy human individuals. CD45RO-negative, CCR7-selected cells formed the naive CD8 fraction, which excluded terminally differentiated effector memory CD45RA+ cells. Data came from immunoSEQ multiplex PCR; TCRdb stores just in-frame clones and leaves some out. Of about 2.1 million clones in the sample, around 93% are singletons; the top ten hold around 1.7%. Broader study findings: Generally, naive subsets (rather than memory subsets) showed larger estimated richness.

Germline values: CDR1 MNHEY, CDR2 SMNVEV (reference sequence). The length of the CDR3 is 12 residues. Trimming removed 8 bases at V and 16 bases at J, with 20 bases between. With respect to this clone: The target antigen is unknown.

The J gene is TRBJ1-4, the V gene TRBV27; D is unresolved. The sample was naive CD8+ T cells from PBMCs. This receptor was obtained from a man aged 18-30 years in good health. Some clones in this sample may be carry-over from other donors' samples. This CDR3 is CASGWGAPPGFF. The DNA for the CDR3 is TGTGCCAGCGGTTGGGGAGCACCGCCTGGGTTTTTT.